This T cell receptor beta chain comes out of a study of T cell changes during pregnancy in multiple sclerosis. The protocol was immunoSEQ multiplex PCR, while the TCRdb copy is restricted to in-frame clones and leaves out a portion. The sample holds 75,000 to 95,000 clones, around 93% seen once. The TCR sequence derives from a female donor with multiple sclerosis, enrolled in a pregnancy study. The material was peripheral blood, obtained before pregnancy.

The CDR3 loop is CAGTGGWSLEQYF. The CDR3 coding sequence is TGTGCCGGGACAGGGGGCTGGTCTCTCGAGCAGTACTTC. The chain joins TRBV30 to TRBJ2-7; 12 bases map to TRBD1. The V and J ends lost 8 bases and 6 bases, in that order; junction bases with no gene match: 8. CDR3 size: 13 residues. CDR1 and CDR2 from the germline V gene are GTSNPN and SVGIG (reference sequence). The variable domain in full, completed from reference TRBV30 and TRBJ2-7, reads SQTIHQWPATLVQPVGSPLSLECTVEGTSNPNLYWYRQAAGRGLQLLFYSVGIGQISSEVPQNLSASRPQDRQFILSSKKLLLSDSGFYLCAGTGGWSLEQYFGPGTRLTVT.